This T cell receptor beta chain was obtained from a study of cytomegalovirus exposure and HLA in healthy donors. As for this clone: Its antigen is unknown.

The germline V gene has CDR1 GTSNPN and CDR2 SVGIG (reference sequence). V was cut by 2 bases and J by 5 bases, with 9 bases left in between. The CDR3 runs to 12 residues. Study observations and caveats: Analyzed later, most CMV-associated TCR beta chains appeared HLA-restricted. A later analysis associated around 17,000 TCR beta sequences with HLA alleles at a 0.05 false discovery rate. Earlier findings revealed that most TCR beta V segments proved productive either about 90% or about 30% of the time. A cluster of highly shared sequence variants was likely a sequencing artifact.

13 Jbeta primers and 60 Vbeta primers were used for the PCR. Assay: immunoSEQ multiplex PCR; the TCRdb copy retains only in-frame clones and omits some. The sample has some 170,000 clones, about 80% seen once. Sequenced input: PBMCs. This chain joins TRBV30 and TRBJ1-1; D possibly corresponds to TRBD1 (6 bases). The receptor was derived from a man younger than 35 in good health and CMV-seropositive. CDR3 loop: CAWSPQGTEAFF. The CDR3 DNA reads TGTGCCTGGAGTCCCCAGGGGACTGAAGCTTTCTTT. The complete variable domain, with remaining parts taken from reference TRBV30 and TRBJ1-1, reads SQTIHQWPATLVQPVGSPLSLECTVEGTSNPNLYWYRQAAGRGLQLLFYSVGIGQISSEVPQNLSASRPQDRQFILSSKKLLLSDSGFYLCAWSPQGTEAFFGQGTRLTVV.